The next 17 T cell receptor beta chains were all read from a single sample in a study of OX40 agonist ivuxolimab in advanced cancers. Assay: immunoSEQ multiplex PCR; the TCRdb copy retains only in-frame clones and omits some. The sample carries 67,000 or so clones, about 88% recorded once. The source material was CD4+ or CD8+ T cells sorted from blood, sampled in a trial of the OX40 agonist ivuxolimab. The receptor set was obtained from an adult with an advanced solid tumor such as melanoma, head and neck, liver or kidney cancer.

This clone occurred a few times. V and J are TRBV5-4 and TRBJ2-5; D is unclear. CDR1 is SGHNT and CDR2 is YYREEE in the germline V gene (reference sequence). V lost 9 bases, J lost 2 bases, and 17 bases lay in between. The CDR3 extends over 14 amino acids. The CDR3 DNA follows: TGTGCCACCTTCTCGATGGGGATTCAAGAGACCCAGTACTTC. Translating it yields CATFSMGIQETQYF.

The chain recombines TRBV5-5 with TRBJ2-1; TRBD2 might be the D (6 bases). Germline-derived CDR1 and CDR2 are SGHKS and YYEKEE (reference sequence). The ends were cut back, 5 bases at V and 10 bases at J, with 16 bases in the middle. The CDR3 consists of 13 residues. This chain's CDR3 is CASRFLRGKEQFF. The CDR3 nucleotides are TGTGCCAGCAGATTTCTTCGGGGGAAGGAGCAGTTCTTC.

This chain joins TRBV18 and TRBJ2-5; D ambiguous. This CDR3 comprises 13 residues. The germline V gene encodes CDR1 KGHSH and CDR2 LQKENI. V lost 3 bases and J 1 base, leaving 6 bases between the germline ends. Here the CDR3 reads CASSPRSQETQYF. CDR3 nucleotides: TGTGCCAGCTCACCGCGCTCCCAAGAGACCCAGTACTTC.

This chain connects TRBV18 to TRBJ1-5; D call uncertain. V was cut by 5 bases and J by 0 bases, with 14 bases left in between. The CDR3 runs to 16 residues. In germline, CDR1 is KGHSH, CDR2 LQKENI. The CDR3 loop is CASSSPGLHSNQPQHF. CDR3 nucleotide sequence: TGTGCCAGCTCATCGCCGGGATTACATAGCAATCAGCCCCAGCATTTT.

The CDR3 loop reads CASSNPGTGGYYGYTF. The CDR3 nucleotides are TGTGCCAGCAGTAATCCCGGGACAGGGGGCTATTATGGCTACACCTTC. The V call is TRBV28, the J call TRBJ1-2; 12 nucleotides match TRBD1. The germline CDR1 and CDR2 sequences are MDHEN and SYDVKM. The CDR3 has 16 residues. V gave up 5 bases and J gave up 5 bases; unmatched junction bases: 9.

The chain is built from TRBV7-3 and TRBJ1-1, with D unresolved. The V and J ends lost 5 bases and 8 bases respectively, with 15 bases between them. The CDR3 has 13 residues. The germline V gene has CDR1 SGHTA and CDR2 FQGTGA. Written as DNA, the CDR3 is TGTGCCAGCAGCCCGCTCGAGGGCGCCGAAGCTTTCTTT. It is translated as CASSPLEGAEAFF.

The rearrangement uses TRBV6-5 and TRBJ2-7; TRBD1 agrees at 8 bases. The CDR3 runs to 13 residues. Trimming took 5 bases from V and 6 from J; bases not matched to a gene: 6. Germline CDR1 reads MNHEY; CDR2 reads SVGAGI. CDR3 bases: TGTGCCAGCAGTACTTGGCAGGGGGCCGAGCAGTACTTC. Amino acids: CASSTWQGAEQYF.

V and J are TRBV5-1 and TRBJ1-1; no reliable D call. Germline CDR1 and CDR2: SGHRS and YFSETQ. V shed 0 bases and J shed 2 bases, with 11 bases lying between them. CDR3 length equals 15 residues. CDR3 nucleotide sequence: TGCGCCAGCAGCTTGGTGGCTGCCTCTAACACTGAAGCTTTCTTT. This encodes CASSLVAASNTEAFF.

V and J are TRBV10-3 and TRBJ1-2, with D maybe TRBD1 (5 bases). CDR1 and CDR2 (germline): ENHRY, SYGVKD. The CDR3 length is 14 residues. V was shortened by 6 bases and J by 2 bases, with 13 bases between the two germline ends. The CDR3 region is CAIRGELTNYGYTF. The CDR3 DNA sequence: TGTGCCATCAGGGGGGAGCTTACCAACTATGGCTACACCTTC.

The chain uses TRBV6-5 and TRBJ1-1; D remains ambiguous. The V gene's germline CDR1 is MNHEY and CDR2 SVGAGI. The CDR3 has 11 residues. V was clipped by 4 bases and J by 8 bases, with 8 bases between them. CDR3 loop: CASSSPTEAFF. Here the CDR3 DNA reads TGTGCCAGCAGTTCCCCGACAGAAGCTTTCTTT.

The V call is TRBV7-8, the J call TRBJ2-3, with D tentatively TRBD1 (6 bases). V was shortened by 5 bases and J by 3 bases, with 6 bases between the two germline ends. The length of the CDR3 is 12 residues. Germline V CDR1 and CDR2: SGHVS, FQNEAQ. The DNA for the CDR3 is TGTGCCAGCAGCCAGGGGACAGATACGCAGTATTTT. This encodes CASSQGTDTQYF. Filled out from reference TRBV7-8 and TRBJ2-3, the complete variable domain reads GAGVSQSPRYKVAKRGQDVALRCDPISGHVSLFWYQQALGQGPEFLTYFQNEAQLDKSGLPSDRFFAERPEGSVSTLKIQRTQQEDSAVYLCASSQGTDTQYFGPGTRLTVL.

The chain couples TRBV5-1 to TRBJ2-4; maybe TRBD1 (7 bases). The CDR3 loop spans 18 amino acids. The germline gives CDR1 SGHRS, CDR2 YFSETQ. Trimming removed 5 bases at V and 3 bases at J, with 24 bases between. CDR3 bases: TGCGCCAGCAGGGAGGGGGCAGAACGGTCAGCGGTCAAAAACATTCAGTACTTC. Protein product: CASREGAERSAVKNIQYF.

CDR3 coding DNA: TGCGCCAGCAGCCAAGTGGGGGGAGGGAGGCACACCGGGGAGCTGTTTTTT. It encodes CASSQVGGGRHTGELFF. This chain connects TRBV4-1 to TRBJ2-2; 7 nucleotides match TRBD2. V lost 1 base and J lost 3; bases outside the gene matches: 8. Per the germline V gene, CDR1 is MGHRA and CDR2 is YSYEKL. This CDR3 is 17 amino acids long.

The chain links TRBV6-5 to TRBJ2-7; 8 positions agree with TRBD1. With 6 bases clipped from V and 5 bases from J, the junction kept 6 bases outside the gene matches. The V gene's germline CDR1 is MNHEY and CDR2 SVGAGI. The CDR3 extends over 13 amino acids. The CDR3 region is CASRRDRRNEQYF. The DNA of the CDR3 is TGTGCCAGCAGACGGGACAGGCGCAACGAGCAGTACTTC.

The chain uses TRBV27 and TRBJ2-3, with TRBD2 matching over 9 bases. The length of the CDR3 is 16 residues. V was clipped by 11 bases and J by 4 bases; unmatched bases: 16. CDR1 is MNHEY and CDR2 is SMNVEV in the germline V gene (reference sequence). The CDR3 DNA reads as TGTGCCTCCAAAGACTTAGCGGGAGATCTCGCAGATACGCAGTATTTT. Translating gives CASKDLAGDLADTQYF.

The chain uses TRBV6-5 and TRBJ2-5, with D tentatively TRBD2 (6 bases). The CDR3 contains 15 residues. From germline, CDR1 is MNHEY and CDR2 SVGAGI. The V end was cut by 8 bases, the J end by 5 bases, with 21 bases between. CDR3 amino acids: CASQPPGLKVETQYF. The CDR3 DNA reads TGTGCCAGCCAACCGCCGGGACTCAAAGTGGAGACCCAGTACTTC.

This clone appeared once. This chain uses TRBV6-4 with TRBJ2-5; D possibly matches TRBD1 or TRBD2 (5 bases each). Trimming shortened V by 10 bases and J by 4 bases, and 22 bases separated the two germline ends. CDR3 length: 15 amino acids. Germline CDR1 and CDR2: MRHNA and SNTAGT. In nucleotides, the CDR3 is TGTGCCATCCCAACACCGACGCCGAGGGGAGAGACCCAGTACTTC. This encodes CAIPTPTPRGETQYF.